These 23 T cell receptor beta chains originate from one sample sequenced in a study of T cells after yellow fever vaccination. TCRdb used MiXCR to reprocess the 5' RACE reads, holding one entry per CDR3 protein. In the table there are 300,000 to 400,000 distinct CDR3 sequences, 3% to 4.5% of which are singletons. The source material was PBMCs, sampled 5 days after the yellow fever booster vaccination. All receptors come from a man aged 18-30 years who received the YFV17D yellow fever vaccine.

There are a few counts of this clonotype. The chain has TRBV4-1 and TRBJ2-1; 15 bases agree with TRBD2. CDR1 MGHRA and CDR2 YSYEKL come from the germline V gene. The CDR3 extends over 17 amino acids. J gave up 4 bases and V 5 bases, and 6 bases lay outside the gene matches. The CDR3 nucleotides are TGCGCCAGCAGCGCCCGGACTAGCGGGGGGGCATACAATGAGCAGTTCTTC. It specifies CASSARTSGGAYNEQFF.

This clonotype was counted at least ten times. The chain recombines TRBV7-9 with TRBJ2-5, with 8 bases identical to TRBD1. The CDR3 is 14 residues long. Unmatched junction bases numbered 3, after V lost 3 bases and J lost 3 bases. CDR1 is SEHNR and CDR2 is FQNEAQ in the germline V gene (reference sequence). CDR3: CASSLVQGEETQYF. CDR3 sequence (DNA): TGTGCCAGCAGCTTGGTACAGGGGGAAGAGACCCAGTACTTC.

The chain carries TRBV20-1 and TRBJ2-5; TRBD1 matches at 7 bases. Germline-derived CDR1 and CDR2 are DFQATT and SNEGSKA (reference sequence). The CDR3 spans 13 residues. V dropped 7 bases and J dropped 2; count of bases not matched to a gene: 7. Here the CDR3 reads CSGTGDRQETQYF. In nucleotides, the CDR3 is TGCAGTGGGACCGGGGACAGACAAGAGACCCAGTACTTC.

This clonotype showed up just a few times. The chain employs TRBV12-5 and TRBJ2-1; tentatively, D is TRBD1 or TRBD2 (5 bases each). CDR3 size: 15 residues. The germline V and J ends were trimmed by 6 bases and 4 bases, with 16 bases remaining between them. Germline CDR1 and CDR2: LGHNT and FRNRAP. In DNA, the CDR3 is TGTGCTAGTGGCTCGGGACGGTCAGCATACAATGAGCAGTTCTTC. Translating it yields CASGSGRSAYNEQFF.

This clonotype appeared many times. The J gene is TRBJ1-4, the V gene TRBV5-1; unclear D gene. V lost 1 base, J lost 2 bases, and 6 bases lay in between. Germline values: CDR1 SGHRS, CDR2 YFSETQ. The length of the CDR3 is 14 residues. CDR3 sequence: CASSLSETNEKLFF. CDR3 DNA sequence: TGCGCCAGCAGCTTGAGTGAGACTAATGAAAAACTGTTTTTT.

The V call is TRBV6-5, the J call TRBJ2-2; weak D call: TRBD2 (6 bases). V was clipped by 7 bases and J by 8 bases, with 23 bases between them. This CDR3 is built from 16 residues. The V gene's germline CDR1 is MNHEY and CDR2 SVGAGI. The CDR3 DNA follows: TGTGCCAGCACCTTCCGGGCCAACGGGGGTCGGGGGGAGCTGTTTTTT. Its translation is CASTFRANGGRGELFF.

This chain connects TRBV7-2 to TRBJ2-4; the D gene is possibly TRBD1 (7 bases). This CDR3 contains 13 residues. The V gene's germline CDR1 is SGHTA and CDR2 FQGNSA. V shed 5 bases and J shed 7 bases, with 12 bases lying between them. The CDR3: CASSHPGGNIQYF. The CDR3 nucleotides read TGTGCCAGCAGCCACCCAGGGGGGAACATTCAGTACTTC.

This clonotype occurred many times. This sequence joins TRBV6-2 or TRBV6-3 and TRBJ1-5; D possibly corresponds to TRBD1 (6 bases). Germline V lookup: CDR1 MNHEY, CDR2 SVGEGT. This CDR3 is built from 15 residues. Trimming shortened V by 2 bases and J by 7 bases, and 15 bases separated the two germline ends. CDR3 DNA: TGTGCCAGCAGTTACGGCGGGGGCGCGGGGCAGCCCCAGCATTTT. Its translation: CASSYGGGAGQPQHF.

In this sample, this clonotype turned up a few times. This chain connects TRBV6-6 to TRBJ1-5; TRBD1 might be the D (5 bases). In germline, CDR1 is MNHNY, CDR2 SVGAGI (reference sequence). Trimming shortened V by 6 bases and J by 0 bases, and 12 bases separated the two germline ends. The CDR3 runs 15 residues. The CDR3 spells CASRTGENSNQPQHF. CDR3 DNA: TGTGCCAGCAGGACGGGGGAAAATAGCAATCAGCCCCAGCATTTT.

The rearrangement links TRBV19 to TRBJ2-1, with no clear D. V lost 0 bases and J lost 8, with 14 bases in between. This CDR3 region has 15 residues. Germline values: CDR1 LNHDA, CDR2 SQIVND (reference sequence). CDR3 in DNA: TGTGCCAGTAGTATAGATACGACCCTGAATTATGAGCAGTTCTTC. Translating it yields CASSIDTTLNYEQFF.

This clonotype showed up just a few times. The CDR3 DNA reads as TGTGCCGGGAGGACAGGGGAGACAGATACGCAGTATTTT. Its translation: CAGRTGETDTQYF. V gene TRBV10-3 combines with J gene TRBJ2-3; 9 bases are shared with TRBD1. Germline V gene lookup returns CDR1 ENHRY and CDR2 SYGVKD. CDR3 length: 13 residues. V shed 11 bases, J shed 3 bases, and the junction held 6 bases outside the gene matches.

In its sample, this clonotype was seen a few times. V usage is TRBV5-4 and J usage is TRBJ2-5; 11 positions agree with TRBD2. The length of the CDR3 is 15 residues. Trimming took 4 bases from V and 5 from J; bases not matched to a gene: 7. Germline V gives CDR1 SGHNT, CDR2 YYREEE (reference sequence). The CDR3 nucleotides are TGTGCCAGCAGCGTGGGACTAGCGGTCGTTGAGACCCAGTACTTC. Its protein is CASSVGLAVVETQYF. Supplemented by reference TRBV5-4 and TRBJ2-5, the full variable domain reads ETGVTQSPTHLIKTRGQQVTLRCSSQSGHNTVSWYQQALGQGPQFIFQYYREEENGRGNFPPRFSGLQFPNYSSELNVNALELDDSALYLCASSVGLAVVETQYFGPGTRLLVL.

This clonotype was recorded a few times. The genes are TRBV20-1 and TRBJ2-5; perhaps TRBD2 as D (6 bases). The CDR3 length is 13 residues. Trimming removed 1 base from V and 7 bases from J, with 13 bases in between. The germline gives CDR1 DFQATT, CDR2 SNEGSKA (reference sequence). In DNA, the CDR3 is TGCAGTGCTAGAGGCACGGGAGACGTGACCCAGTACTTC. This encodes CSARGTGDVTQYF.

This clonotype was detected ten times or more. The chain recombines TRBV4-3 with TRBJ2-5, with D perhaps matching TRBD2 (6 bases). The CDR3 runs 13 residues. Germline V gives CDR1 LGHNA, CDR2 YSLEER. The V end was cut by 6 bases, the J end by 3 bases, with 11 bases between. CDR3 loop: CASSLTSKETQYF. In DNA form, the CDR3 reads TGCGCCAGCAGTCTGACTAGTAAAGAGACCCAGTACTTC.

The chain joins TRBV6-5 to TRBJ2-5; D is unresolved. Deletions cut 0 bases from V and 4 bases from J, with 12 bases between. The CDR3 contains 15 residues. Looked up from germline, CDR1 is MNHEY and CDR2 is SVGAGI. The CDR3 DNA follows: TGTGCCAGCAGTTACTCGTTGGGTCCGCGAGAGACCCAGTACTTC. Residues: CASSYSLGPRETQYF.

This clonotype showed up many times. The chain uses TRBV7-2 and TRBJ2-3; perhaps TRBD2 as D (6 bases). The CDR3 sequence is 14 residues long. Germline CDR1 reads SGHTA; CDR2 reads FQGNSA. Trimming took 0 bases from V and 4 from J, leaving 8 bases between them. CDR3: CASSLAGRSDTQYF. CDR3 nucleotides: TGTGCCAGCAGCTTAGCGGGGAGGTCAGATACGCAGTATTTT.

The sample holds a few counts of this clonotype. The chain uses TRBV5-1 and TRBJ2-3, with 10 bases aligning to TRBD2. In germline, CDR1 is SGHRS, CDR2 YFSETQ. This CDR3 has 16 amino acids. The J segment lost 5 bases and the V segment lost 5 bases, leaving 11 bases of the junction unmatched. The CDR3 DNA is TGCGCCAGCAGTCAAGCGGGGGGGCAGGAGGGAGATACGCAGTATTTT. This translates into CASSQAGGQEGDTQYF.

The sample holds a few counts of this clonotype. This chain connects TRBV6-5 to TRBJ1-2; D gene ambiguous. Germline V gene lookup returns CDR1 MNHEY and CDR2 SVGAGI. With 2 bases removed from V and 1 base from J, the gap between germline ends came to 5 bases. The CDR3 length is 13 residues. CDR3 bases: TGTGCCAGCAGTTACCATAGTAACTATGGCTACACCTTC. Translating gives CASSYHSNYGYTF.

This chain links TRBV24-1 with TRBJ2-3; possibly TRBD2 for D (5 bases). V was cut by 3 bases and J by 5 bases, with 11 bases left in between. CDR1 and CDR2 (germline): KGHDR, SFDVKD. The CDR3 loop spans 14 amino acids. CDR3 sequence (DNA): TGTGCCACCAGTGATCCGAGCCGGGGAGATACGCAGTATTTT. This codes for CATSDPSRGDTQYF.

This clonotype was seen ten or more times. The chain combines TRBV7-9 with TRBJ2-7, with TRBD2 identical over 7 bases. The germline V gene encodes CDR1 SEHNR and CDR2 FQNEAQ (reference sequence). J gave up 2 bases and V 4 bases, and 5 bases lay outside the gene matches. The CDR3 extends over 14 amino acids. CDR3 nucleotides: TGTGCCAGCAGCTACTCTAGCGGACCCTACGAGCAGTACGTC. It encodes CASSYSSGPYEQYV.

This sequence joins TRBV20-1 and TRBJ1-4, with a tentative D call TRBD1 (6 bases). CDR3 length: 13 amino acids. CDR1 DFQATT and CDR2 SNEGSKA come from the germline V gene (reference sequence). V gave up 6 bases and J gave up 5 bases, with 13 bases separating them. The CDR3 nucleotides are TGCAGTGCCCAGGGGCACGGCAATGAAAAACTGTTTTTT. This codes for CSAQGHGNEKLFF.

The gene calls are TRBV12-3 or TRBV12-4 and TRBJ1-5; D is ambiguous. The CDR3 has 13 residues. Trimming removed 3 bases from V and 1 base from J, with 4 bases in between. CDR3 in DNA: TGTGCCAGCAGTTTTCAGAGCAATCAGCCCCAGCATTTT. Its protein is CASSFQSNQPQHF.

In its sample, this clonotype was seen a few times. The chain carries TRBV6-5 and TRBJ1-1; D is undetermined. V dropped 3 bases and J dropped 1 base, with 6 bases sitting between them. Germline CDR1 is MNHEY and CDR2 is SVGAGI. The CDR3 contains 13 residues. CDR3 in amino acids: CASSYLENTEAFF. CDR3 in DNA: TGTGCCAGCAGTTATCTGGAGAACACTGAAGCTTTCTTT.